This T cell receptor (beta chain) was recorded in a study of CD8 T cells in ankylosing spondylitis. Study-level findings and limits: CD8+ cells made up the disease-linked clones, which were relatively rare in peripheral blood. A TCR beta motif of several highly homologous variants appeared characteristic of ankylosing spondylitis blood. Reactive arthritis synovial fluid and blood previously showed some of these motif variants. Disease-linked clones reportedly showed significant enrichment in matched ankylosing spondylitis synovial fluid.

TCR beta libraries were made by quantitative 5'-RACE with molecular barcodes. In TCRdb, the 5' RACE reads were re-called with MiXCR into one record per CDR3 protein. The sample carries over 600,000 distinct CDR3 sequences, roughly 20% recorded once. V shed 5 bases and J shed 1 base, with 9 bases lying between them. The CDR3 consists of 13 residues. The germline V gene encodes CDR1 SGHRS and CDR2 YFSETQ. A note on this clonotype: Its specificity is unknown.

The TCR was taken from a male donor with ankylosing spondylitis. Sequenced material: blood, either unsorted or a sorted T cell fraction (not recorded which). The chain uses TRBV5-1 and TRBJ1-1; D uncertain. The chain's CDR3 is CASSTQTNTEAFF. The CDR3 bases are TGCGCCAGCAGTACCCAGACGAACACTGAAGCTTTCTTT. Full variable domain (remainder filled in from reference TRBV5-1 and TRBJ1-1): KAGVTQTPRYLIKTRGQQVTLSCSPISGHRSVSWYQQTPGQGLQFLFEYFSETQRNKGNFPGRFSGRQFSNSRSEMNVSTLELGDSALYLCASSTQTNTEAFFGQGTRLTVV.